One sample yielded the 28 T cell receptor beta chains listed below, sequenced in a study of cytomegalovirus exposure and HLA in healthy donors. Both 60 Vbeta primers and 13 Jbeta primers went into the PCR. Assay: immunoSEQ multiplex PCR; the TCRdb copy retains only in-frame clones and omits some. The data hold 200,000 to 300,000 clones, with approximately 84% observed a single time. The specimen was PBMCs. The origin of the receptors is a woman aged 40 to 50 in good health and CMV-seropositive.

The chain joins TRBV5-6 to TRBJ2-3; weak D call: TRBD2 (6 bases). CDR1 is SGHDT, CDR2 YYEEEE, per germline. V lost 2 bases, J lost 8 bases, and 18 bases lay in between. The CDR3 consists of 15 residues. The CDR3 loop is CASSFVWQAGSTQYF. The DNA of the CDR3 is TGTGCCAGCAGCTTTGTCTGGCAGGCCGGGAGTACGCAGTATTTT.

V usage is TRBV7-9 and J usage is TRBJ2-2; perhaps TRBD2 as D (7 bases). CDR1 is SEHNR, CDR2 FQNEAQ, per germline (reference sequence). The V gene lost 2 bases and the J gene lost 3 bases, with 13 bases spanning the gap. The CDR3 runs 16 residues. The CDR3 is CASSLRTGGHTGELFF. The CDR3, as DNA: TGTGCCAGCAGCTTACGAACGGGGGGCCACACCGGGGAGCTGTTTTTT.

This sequence joins TRBV29-1 and TRBJ2-1; perhaps TRBD1 as D (6 bases). The V gene's germline CDR1 is SQVTM and CDR2 ANQGSEA. The CDR3 consists of 11 residues. Trimming took 7 bases from V and 9 from J, leaving 13 bases between them. The CDR3 region is CSAYQGSEQFF. DNA for the CDR3: TGCAGCGCTTATCAGGGGTCTGAGCAGTTCTTC.

The chain couples TRBV11-3 to TRBJ2-3; D is undetermined. Germline values: CDR1 SGHNT, CDR2 YENEEA. Trimming took 1 base from V and 4 from J, leaving 12 bases between them. The CDR3 covers 15 residues. CDR3 amino acids: CASSLGQIAPDTQYF. The CDR3 nucleotides read TGTGCCAGCAGCTTAGGCCAGATAGCACCAGATACGCAGTATTTT.

The chain couples TRBV6-5 to TRBJ2-7; a weak D match, TRBD1 (6 bases). Trimming shortened V by 8 bases and J by 3 bases, and 8 bases separated the two germline ends. The CDR3 is made up of 11 amino acids. Germline V lookup: CDR1 MNHEY, CDR2 SVGAGI. This chain's CDR3 is CASGRGYEQYF. The CDR3 bases are TGTGCCAGCGGCAGGGGCTACGAGCAGTACTTC.

This clone was observed a handful of times. V gene TRBV2 combines with J gene TRBJ2-5, with 12 bases that match TRBD2. The CDR3 has 15 residues. V lost 7 bases, J lost 5 bases, and 8 bases stayed unmatched. The germline gives CDR1 SNHLY, CDR2 FYNNEI. Here the CDR3 reads CASISTSGRQETQYF. DNA of the CDR3: TGTGCCAGCATTTCGACTAGCGGGAGACAGGAGACCCAGTACTTC.

V and J are TRBV5-1 and TRBJ1-2, with TRBD1 identical over 7 bases. In germline, CDR1 is SGHRS, CDR2 YFSETQ. CDR3 size: 15 residues. V shed 4 bases and J 0 bases; nucleotides not matched to a gene: 6. CDR3 in amino acids: CASSPEQGSNYGYTF. The CDR3 bases are TGCGCCAGCAGCCCAGAACAGGGGTCTAACTATGGCTACACCTTC.

The chain joins TRBV27 to TRBJ1-1; D is unclear. Deletions cut 5 bases from V and 7 bases from J, with 17 bases between. CDR1 and CDR2 from the germline V gene are MNHEY and SMNVEV (reference sequence). This CDR3 has 14 amino acids. Here the CDR3 reads CASSRPGGYGEAFF. For the CDR3, the DNA is TGTGCCAGCAGTCGCCCTGGAGGGTACGGTGAAGCTTTCTTT.

The CDR3 DNA follows: TGTGCCAGCAGTTTATTTGCACAGGGGGCAGGTGGCTACACCTTC. This codes for CASSLFAQGAGGYTF. The chain joins TRBV27 to TRBJ1-2; TRBD1 matches 9 bases. Trimming cost V 1 base and J 7 bases; bases outside gene matches: 7. Germline CDR1 reads MNHEY; CDR2 reads SMNVEV (reference sequence). This CDR3 comprises 15 residues.

This clone was detected a few times. The chain recombines TRBV10-1 with TRBJ1-1, with 8 bases matching TRBD1. This CDR3 is 12 amino acids long. The ends lost 6 bases at V and 11 bases at J; junction bases unmatched: 8. Germline assignment: CDR1 WNHNN and CDR2 SYGVQD (reference sequence). The DNA for the CDR3 is TGCGCCAGCAGGGACAGGGCAACGAGGGCTTTCTTT. Translating gives CASRDRATRAFF.

The chain joins TRBV27 to TRBJ2-3; a weak D match, TRBD1 (5 bases). The CDR3 runs 16 residues. Per germline, CDR1 MNHEY and CDR2 SMNVEV (reference sequence). The V gene lost 3 bases and the J gene lost 1 base, with 14 bases spanning the gap. The CDR3 reads CASSLAGSWRTDTQYF. The CDR3, as DNA: TGTGCCAGCAGTTTGGCAGGGTCATGGCGCACAGATACGCAGTATTTT.

The rearrangement uses TRBV14 and TRBJ1-1, with D uncertain. Germline CDR1 SGHDN, CDR2 FVKESK. The CDR3 extends over 14 amino acids. Between the trimmed V and J ends, which lost 4 bases and 0 bases, there was a span of 9 bases. DNA for the CDR3: TGTGCCAGCAGCCCCCCTCCCGTGAACACTGAAGCTTTCTTT. Translation: CASSPPPVNTEAFF.

The rearrangement links TRBV9 to TRBJ1-3; unclear D gene. Trimming left V 0 bases short and J 0 bases short, with 7 bases between. Per the germline V gene, CDR1 is SGDLS and CDR2 is YYNGEE. The CDR3 contains 15 residues. CDR3 sequence: CASSVVGDSGNTIYF. CDR3 sequence (DNA): TGTGCCAGCAGCGTAGTCGGAGACTCTGGAAACACCATATATTTT.

The gene calls are TRBV30 and TRBJ2-7, with a tentative D call TRBD2 (6 bases). The CDR3 contains 15 residues. The germline V gene has CDR1 GTSNPN and CDR2 SVGIG (reference sequence). Trimming cost V 0 bases and J 5 bases, with 17 bases left between them. The CDR3 region is CAWSVGSSGGDEQYF. In DNA, the CDR3 is TGTGCCTGGAGTGTAGGGAGCTCCGGGGGAGACGAGCAGTACTTC.

This clone was counted a single time. The V call is TRBV6-5, the J call TRBJ2-7, with a weak D call TRBD2 (6 bases). This CDR3 is 15 amino acids long. With 2 bases removed from V and 2 bases from J, the gap between germline ends came to 13 bases. Germline CDR1 and CDR2: MNHEY and SVGAGI. The CDR3 bases are TGTGCCAGCAGTTACCAGGGAGGAGGGCCCTACGAGCAGTACTTC. Translating gives CASSYQGGGPYEQYF.

The chain employs TRBV6-6 and TRBJ2-7; D perhaps matches TRBD1 (7 bases). The V end lost 1 base, the J end lost 4 bases, and 11 bases lay between the germline ends. Germline V gene sequence: CDR1 MNHNY, CDR2 SVGAGI (reference sequence). CDR3 length: 14 amino acids. The DNA for the CDR3 is TGTGCCAGCAGTTACTGGGACAGCGGGTACGAGCAGTACTTC. Amino acid sequence: CASSYWDSGYEQYF.

This clone has just a few counts. The chain couples TRBV29-1 to TRBJ1-1, with D possibly matching TRBD1 (6 bases). The V end was cut by 3 bases, the J end by 4 bases, with 12 bases between. The CDR3 has 13 residues. The germline gives CDR1 SQVTM, CDR2 ANQGSEA. The chain's CDR3 is CSVDEGGGTEAFF. The CDR3 DNA follows: TGCAGCGTTGACGAAGGGGGGGGCACTGAAGCTTTCTTT.

The chain is built from TRBV7-9 and TRBJ2-7, with D perhaps matching TRBD1 (5 bases). Trimming pared 3 bases from V and 5 bases from J, leaving 11 bases between. CDR1 and CDR2 from the germline V gene are SEHNR and FQNEAQ (reference sequence). The CDR3 extends over 13 amino acids. The CDR3 DNA reads as TGTGCCAGCAGCTTGACAGCATATGACGAGCAGTACTTC. It specifies CASSLTAYDEQYF.

This chain links TRBV5-8 with TRBJ1-1; D perhaps matches TRBD1 (5 bases). CDR1 is SGHTS and CDR2 is YDEGEE in the germline V gene. V gave up 3 bases and J gave up 5 bases, with 8 bases separating them. This CDR3 comprises 12 residues. The CDR3, as DNA: TGTGCCAGCAGCTCCCGGGGGACTGAAGCTTTCTTT. The encoded protein is CASSSRGTEAFF.

V is TRBV7-9 and J is TRBJ2-7; a possible D gene is TRBD1 (6 bases). This CDR3 comprises 13 residues. Germline CDR1 is SEHNR and CDR2 is FQNEAQ (reference sequence). V gave up 2 bases and J gave up 3 bases, with 8 bases separating them. The DNA for the CDR3 is TGTGCCAGCAGCTTACAAGGGGGCTACGAGCAGTACTTC. It translates to CASSLQGGYEQYF.

This chain uses TRBV28 with TRBJ1-5; D unresolved. The V and J ends lost 6 bases and 4 bases respectively, with 13 bases between them. This CDR3 is built from 14 residues. Germline V gives CDR1 MDHEN, CDR2 SYDVKM. Here the CDR3 reads CASRELEGNQPQHF. The CDR3 DNA reads TGTGCCAGCAGGGAGTTGGAGGGTAATCAGCCCCAGCATTTT. The full variable domain, its missing parts supplied by reference TRBV28 and TRBJ1-5, is DVKVTQSSRYLVKRTGEKVFLECVQDMDHENMFWYRQDPGLGLRLIYFSYDVKMKEKGDIPEGYSVSREKKERFSLILESASTNQTSMYLCASRELEGNQPQHFGDGTRLSIL.

The chain is built from TRBV15 and TRBJ1-4; D uncertain. Germline CDR1 is LNHNV and CDR2 is YYDKDF (reference sequence). V lost 5 bases and J lost 2, with 9 bases in between. CDR3 length equals 14 residues. CDR3 sequence (DNA): TGTGCCACCAGCCCGGACTACACTAATGAAAAACTGTTTTTT. Protein product: CATSPDYTNEKLFF.

The chain recombines TRBV11-3 with TRBJ2-7; 16 bases map to TRBD2. Germline lookup yields CDR1 SGHNT and CDR2 YENEEA. V lost 5 bases and J lost 0; bases outside the gene matches: 4. This CDR3 is 17 amino acids long. CDR3 DNA: TGTGCCAGCAGCCCCGGGACTAGCGGGAGGGCCTCCTACGAGCAGTACTTC. Amino acids: CASSPGTSGRASYEQYF.

The chain carries TRBV5-8 and TRBJ1-1, with D uncertain. In germline, CDR1 is SGHTS, CDR2 YDEGEE. CDR3 length equals 12 residues. V lost 4 bases and J 8 bases, leaving 12 bases between the germline ends. CDR3 nucleotide sequence: TGTGCCAGCAGCCCGACCCGGGGAGAAGCTTTCTTT. It yields the protein CASSPTRGEAFF. Based on the CDR3 plus reference TRBV5-8 and TRBJ1-1, the full variable domain is EAGVTQSPTHLIKTRGQQATLRCSPISGHTSVYWYQQALGLGLQFLLWYDEGEERNRGNFPPRFSGRQFPNYSSELNVNALELEDSALYLCASSPTRGEAFFGQGTRLTVV.

The chain links TRBV28 to TRBJ2-2; D is perhaps TRBD2 (6 bases). V lost 8 bases and J 3 bases, leaving 19 bases between the germline ends. CDR3 size: 16 residues. Germline-derived CDR1 and CDR2 are MDHEN and SYDVKM. Here the CDR3 reads CASGSLGGADTGELFF. CDR3 nucleotides: TGTGCCAGCGGAAGTCTCGGAGGGGCGGACACCGGGGAGCTGTTTTTT.

This chain connects TRBV10-3 to TRBJ2-5; the match to TRBD1 covers 10 bases. The germline gives CDR1 ENHRY, CDR2 SYGVKD. With V trimmed by 0 bases and J by 3 bases, 4 bases remained unmatched. The CDR3 contains 16 residues. DNA for the CDR3: TGTGCCATCAGTGAGTCCTTCGGGACAGGGGAAGAGACCCAGTACTTC. This gives the protein CAISESFGTGEETQYF.

This chain uses TRBV6-1 with TRBJ2-1; 10 bases are shared with TRBD2. The germline CDR1 and CDR2 sequences are MNHNS and SASEGT. The CDR3 has 14 residues. The ends lost 7 bases at V and 3 bases at J; junction bases unmatched: 3. CDR3 amino acids: CASIRLAGYNEQFF. The CDR3, as DNA: TGTGCCAGCATCCGACTAGCGGGCTACAATGAGCAGTTCTTC.

As for this clone: Other DNA variants within this sample encode the same CDR3. The rearrangement links TRBV29-1 to TRBJ2-3; 10 bases agree with TRBD2. The V gene's germline CDR1 is SQVTM and CDR2 ANQGSEA. The V and J ends lost 4 bases and 0 bases, in that order; junction bases with no gene match: 1. This CDR3 contains 14 residues. CDR3 coding DNA: TGCAGCGTTGGGACTAGCGGAAGCACAGATACGCAGTATTTT. Protein sequence: CSVGTSGSTDTQYF.